The 5 T cell receptor beta chains in this list originate from one sample, sequenced in a study of T cells in Graves' hyperthyroidism and ophthalmopathy (dated by TCRdb to the late 2010s). The library was obtained by multiplex PCR. Instrument on record: Illumina HiSeq 2000. Amplification of TCR beta CDR3 regions was carried out from RNA transcripts. For the first round of RT-PCR on the TCR CDR3, the HTBI primer set was used together with the Qiagen OneStep RT-PCR kit. The raw public data were reprocessed by TCRdb itself: fastp quality trimming at Q25, MiXCR clonotype calling, in-frame beta chains only. Under each unique CDR3 protein, matching rows form one entry showing the most common genes and DNA. Recorded for this sample are 300,000 or so distinct CDR3 sequences; over 15% of them occurred a single time. The ten largest clonotypes hold approximately 33% of the sample. Sequencing was carried out using blood. Receptors were obtained from a man between 25 and 39 years old with Graves' hyperthyroidism.

This clonotype showed up just a few times. A read error may be the cause here, since a much bigger clone is one base away. V usage is TRBV30 and J usage is TRBJ1-1, with D uncertain. Looked up from germline, CDR1 is GTSNPN and CDR2 is SVGIG (reference sequence). The CDR3 runs 13 residues. The CDR3 loop reads CAWSVEIRTEAFF. The CDR3 region has the DNA TGTGCCTGGAGTGTCGAAATAAGGACTGAGGCTTTCTTT.

This clonotype was counted many times. This chain joins TRBV6-1 and TRBJ2-1; 10 bases fit TRBD2. V dropped 6 bases and J dropped 0; count of bases not matched to a gene: 17. The V gene's germline CDR1 is MNHNS and CDR2 SASEGT. CDR3 length equals 20 residues. The DNA for the CDR3 is TGTGCCAGCAGCACTCGTGACAGGGGCGGACTAGCGGCCTCCTACAATGAGCAGTTCTTC. Translated: CASSTRDRGGLAASYNEQFF.

The chain is built from TRBV20-1 and TRBJ2-1; 14 nucleotides align to TRBD2. The V and J ends lost 0 bases and 8 bases, in that order; junction bases with no gene match: 12. Germline CDR1 is DFQATT and CDR2 is SNEGSKA (reference sequence). CDR3 size: 18 residues. The CDR3 protein is CSAREVSGTSGRLYEQFF. The DNA of the CDR3 is TGCAGTGCTAGAGAGGTCAGTGGGACTAGCGGGAGATTGTATGAGCAGTTCTTC.

This clonotype came up a few times. The J gene is TRBJ2-2, the V gene TRBV20-1, with D hard to call. The CDR3 is 14 amino acids. Looked up from germline, CDR1 is DFQATT and CDR2 is SNEGSKA (reference sequence). Trimming pared 0 bases from V and 6 bases from J, leaving 11 bases between. CDR3 sequence: CSARDLLDSGELFF. CDR3 DNA sequence: TGCAGTGCTAGAGATCTCTTAGATTCCGGGGAGCTGTTTTTT.

This clonotype was detected many times. The chain uses TRBV11-2 and TRBJ2-1; either TRBD1 or TRBD2 may supply D (5 bases each). V lost 6 bases and J lost 8, with 20 bases in between. Per the germline V gene, CDR1 is SGHAT and CDR2 is FQNNGV. The CDR3 consists of 15 residues. CDR3 sequence reads: CASRAGGGWDHEQFF. CDR3 nucleotide sequence: TGTGCCAGCAGGGCAGGAGGTGGGTGGGACCATGAGCAGTTCTTC.